The sequence of this T cell receptor beta chain was determined in a study of T cells in Graves' hyperthyroidism and ophthalmopathy. Whole-study context: Peripheral blood was acquired at first diagnosis, ahead of any therapy whatsoever. General study points: Ophthalmopathy and stable hyperthyroidism were separated by a 13 V-J model.

This clonotype was found a few times. No antigen is known for it. It was RNA transcripts that yielded the amplified TCR beta CDR3 regions. In the first-round RT-PCR of the TCR CDR3, the HTBI primer set was used. TCRdb used MiXCR to reprocess the multiplex PCR reads, holding one entry per CDR3 protein. The sample lists about 600,000 distinct CDR3 sequences; 16% were seen once. CDR3 length equals 15 residues. Germline values: CDR1 PRHDT, CDR2 FYEKMQ (reference sequence). The germline V and J ends were trimmed by 6 bases and 0 bases, with 14 bases remaining between them. Input material: blood. The chain joins TRBV13 to TRBJ1-1; perhaps TRBD1 as D (6 bases). The clonotype comes from a woman in her thirties or forties with Graves' ophthalmopathy. Written as DNA, the CDR3 is TGTGCCAGCAGACCAGAGGGGGAATTGAACACTGAAGCTTTCTTT. Translated, it gives CASRPEGELNTEAFF.